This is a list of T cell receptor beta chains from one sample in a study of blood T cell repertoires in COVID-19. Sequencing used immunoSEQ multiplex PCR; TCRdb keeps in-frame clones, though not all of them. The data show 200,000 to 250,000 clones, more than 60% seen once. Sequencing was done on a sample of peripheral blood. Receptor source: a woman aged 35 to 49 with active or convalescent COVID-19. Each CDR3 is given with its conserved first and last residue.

CASSFEGGQETQYF | TRBV7-3
CASSYRLQGFLYGYTF | TRBV7-2
CASSLEGLGGDTQYF | TRBV5-1
CASSSTGGREEKLFF | TRBV7-8
CACDRGNEKLFF | TRBV11-2
CASIHGTYFNQPQHF | TRBV6-5
CASSLTGATANTGELFF | TRBV7-7
CASSKNRDHSYEQYF | TRBV21-1
CASSPRQGTSGNTIYF | TRBV11-2
CASSYPGTGSPLHF | TRBV3-1/TRBV3-2
CASSSQLNSGNTIYF | TRBV7-9
CASSIDQTGTGFYSPLHF | TRBV19
CASSENRGSNSNQPQHF | TRBV6-1
CASSPGQGATEAFF | TRBV18
CASSQASWTGGFTEAFF | TRBV4-1
CASSSARRGGRGFEQFF | TRBV4-2
CASSEIPGINQPQHF | TRBV6-1
CASSESNRGVYEQYF | TRBV25-1
CASSLVVAGETQYF | TRBV5-1
CASSSRDSLNEKLFF | TRBV5-1
CASSLGLAGVKTQYF | TRBV11-3
CASSPSATTTLVEAFF | TRBV7-9
CASSLTFIDHSYNEQFF | TRBV7-3
CASSQGDTEAFF | TRBV28
CATSRDSLGANYGYTF | TRBV15
CASSEDPGTVNTGELFF | TRBV2
CASSPLEGPTLHF | TRBV7-9
CASSLGRGNTIYF | TRBV5-1
CAWRVGSGETQYF | TRBV30
CASSFTTGKYEQYF | TRBV5-4
CASKGDRETQYF | TRBV6-5
CAWSTGHGNQPQHF | TRBV30
CASSPRVAGNQPQHF | TRBV19
CASRLETLPGHNSPLHF | TRBV12-2
CASSSRDRVRYEQYF | TRBV5-4
CASTADGGGTDTQYF | TRBV2
CASRPTGDPLKNIQYF | TRBV11-3
CSGRVGGLNTEAFF | TRBV29-1
CASTYTGSYTEAFF | TRBV6-5
CASSFDREAGEAFF | TRBV5-6
CATSPQSGGRNYGYTF | TRBV28
CASSQGDSEQYF | TRBV5-1
CAWRISGDSEKLFF | TRBV30
CASSAGLAGQETQYF | TRBV19
CASSESEIMNTEAFF | TRBV6-1
CASSREPRVLEQFF | TRBV11-2
CASSSNRGIYGYTF | TRBV6-5
CASRTGGDEKLFF | TRBV6-5
CASRALASSGNTIYF | TRBV2
CASTSSGGSGELFF | TRBV19
CASSPQGSHGGKLFF | TRBV4-1
CASSLSAGRNTGELFF | TRBV9
CASRYFVGDQKYNTEAFF | TRBV5-5
CASGPGGRQPQHF | TRBV12-3/TRBV12-4
CAISDRQGDYGYTF | TRBV10-3
CASSARTGGNSPLHF | TRBV2
CASSTLWRGRYNEQFF | TRBV7-2